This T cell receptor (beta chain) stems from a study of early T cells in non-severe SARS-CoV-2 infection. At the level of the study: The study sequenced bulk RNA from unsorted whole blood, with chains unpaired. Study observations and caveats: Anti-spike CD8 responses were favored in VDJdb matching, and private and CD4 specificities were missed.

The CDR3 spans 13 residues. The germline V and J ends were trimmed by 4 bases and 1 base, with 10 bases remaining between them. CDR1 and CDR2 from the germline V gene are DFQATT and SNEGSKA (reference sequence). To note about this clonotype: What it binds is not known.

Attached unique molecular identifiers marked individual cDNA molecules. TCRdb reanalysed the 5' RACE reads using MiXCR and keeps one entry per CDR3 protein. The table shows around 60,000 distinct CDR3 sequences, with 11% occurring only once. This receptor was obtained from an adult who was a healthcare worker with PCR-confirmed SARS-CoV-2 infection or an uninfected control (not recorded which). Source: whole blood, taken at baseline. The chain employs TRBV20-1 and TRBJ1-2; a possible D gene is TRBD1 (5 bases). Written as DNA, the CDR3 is TGCAGTGCTACTCAACAGGATAACTATGGCTACACCTTC. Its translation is CSATQQDNYGYTF.